What follows are 27 T cell receptor beta chains derived from one specimen sequenced in a study of OX40 agonist ivuxolimab in advanced cancers. The table came from immunoSEQ multiplex PCR; TCRdb's copy has only in-frame clones and leaves some out. The table lists about 79,000 clones, approximately 92% of them singletons, with roughly 7.4% in the top ten. The input for sequencing was CD4+ or CD8+ T cells sorted from blood, taken in a trial of the OX40 agonist ivuxolimab. The receptors here all came from an adult with an advanced solid tumor such as melanoma, head and neck, liver or kidney cancer.

The V call is TRBV7-8, the J call TRBJ2-5, with TRBD2 identical over 11 bases. The germline V gene encodes CDR1 SGHVS and CDR2 FQNEAQ. This CDR3 region has 18 residues. Losses at the gene ends were 0 bases for V and 3 bases for J; bases not matched to a gene: 9. CDR3 region: CASSLARRLAGTKETQYF. The CDR3 DNA reads TGTGCCAGCAGCTTAGCGAGGCGACTAGCGGGAACCAAAGAGACCCAGTACTTC.

V gene TRBV6-1 combines with J gene TRBJ2-1, with D perhaps assigned TRBD1 or TRBD2 (5 bases each). Looked up from germline, CDR1 is MNHNS and CDR2 is SASEGT. This CDR3 comprises 13 residues. V lost 7 bases to trimming and J lost 13 bases, with 20 bases between them. The CDR3 nucleotides read TGTGCCAGCATGGGGGTGCGATCCTTGTCCCAGTTCTTC. This sequence encodes CASMGVRSLSQFF.

The V call is TRBV9, the J call TRBJ2-1, with 8 positions matching TRBD1. Germline V CDR1 and CDR2: SGDLS, YYNGEE. The CDR3 is 16 amino acids. Trimming removed 4 bases from V and 1 base from J; junction bases left unmatched: 7. The CDR3 spells CASSSDRGISYNEQFF. The CDR3 coding sequence is TGTGCCAGCAGCTCTGACAGGGGTATTTCCTACAATGAGCAGTTCTTC.

In this sample, this clone turned up once. CDR3 loop: CASRLNRGSNTEAFF. The CDR3 nucleotides read TGTGCCAGCAGACTTAACAGGGGTTCCAACACTGAAGCTTTCTTT. V gene TRBV7-2 combines with J gene TRBJ1-1, with 7 bases aligning to TRBD1. Germline-derived CDR1 and CDR2 are SGHTA and FQGNSA. The CDR3 is made up of 15 amino acids. V trimming: 6 bases; J trimming: 2 bases; junction bases outside the gene matches: 9.

The V call is TRBV19, the J call TRBJ2-4, with 10 bases lining up with TRBD1. This CDR3 is 12 amino acids long. Germline V gene lookup returns CDR1 LNHDA and CDR2 SQIVND (reference sequence). The V and J ends lost 9 bases and 9 bases, in that order; junction bases with no gene match: 5. The CDR3 region is CASGQGESIQYF. CDR3 DNA sequence: TGTGCCAGCGGACAGGGGGAGTCCATTCAGTACTTC.

The V call is TRBV6-5, the J call TRBJ2-7; 9 nucleotides match TRBD1. Germline CDR1 MNHEY, CDR2 SVGAGI. The CDR3 totals 13 residues. J lost 4 bases, V lost 6 bases, and 4 bases had no gene match. This chain's CDR3 is CASRRTGAYEQYF. CDR3 nucleotides: TGTGCCAGCAGGCGGACAGGGGCATACGAGCAGTACTTC.

The chain links TRBV28 to TRBJ2-5, with a weak D call TRBD1 (5 bases). Germline V gene lookup returns CDR1 MDHEN and CDR2 SYDVKM. The V end was cut by 2 bases, the J end by 6 bases, with 16 bases between. The CDR3 runs 15 residues. The CDR3 region is CASSLGNLRVKTQYF. In nucleotides, the CDR3 is TGTGCCAGCAGTTTAGGTAACCTCAGGGTAAAGACCCAGTACTTC.

The rearrangement links TRBV14 to TRBJ2-1, with TRBD1 identical over 10 bases. V shed 2 bases, J shed 3 bases, and the junction held 4 bases outside the gene matches. CDR3 length: 16 residues. Germline V lookup: CDR1 SGHDN, CDR2 FVKESK. The CDR3 loop reads CASSQLDRGIYNEQFF. CDR3 DNA: TGTGCCAGCAGCCAATTGGACAGGGGGATCTACAATGAGCAGTTCTTC. Full variable domain (remainder filled in from reference TRBV14 and TRBJ2-1): EAGVTQFPSHSVIEKGQTVTLRCDPISGHDNLYWYRRVMGKEIKFLLHFVKESKQDESGMPNNRFLAERTGGTYSTLKVQPAELEDSGVYFCASSQLDRGIYNEQFFGPGTRLTVL.

This chain links TRBV18 with TRBJ2-7; D remains unclear. From germline, CDR1 is KGHSH and CDR2 LQKENI. Trimming pared 0 bases from V and 3 bases from J, leaving 12 bases between. The CDR3 loop spans 15 amino acids. The CDR3 here is CASSPPSIGDYEQYF. CDR3 nucleotide sequence: TGTGCCAGCTCACCACCGAGTATTGGGGACTACGAGCAGTACTTC.

In this sample, this clone turned up once. The chain has TRBV6-5 and TRBJ2-7; possibly TRBD1 for D (5 bases). V was trimmed by 10 bases and J by 1 base, leaving 8 bases between them. Germline V gene sequence: CDR1 MNHEY, CDR2 SVGAGI. The CDR3 length is 11 residues. The CDR3 sequence: CATRQSYEQYF. In DNA form, the CDR3 reads TGTGCCACCAGACAGTCCTACGAGCAGTACTTC.

This clone showed up just once. The chain combines TRBV5-1 with TRBJ2-7; 9 positions match TRBD1. Germline V CDR1 and CDR2: SGHRS, YFSETQ. Trimming at V came to 4 bases and at J to 4 bases, leaving 3 bases not matched to a gene. The CDR3 is 13 amino acids. The CDR3 reads CASSPDRGYEQYF. The CDR3 nucleotides read TGCGCCAGCAGCCCGGACAGGGGTTACGAGCAGTACTTC.

V is TRBV28 and J is TRBJ1-1; 7 nucleotides line up with TRBD1. This CDR3 spans 13 amino acids. V dropped 6 bases and J dropped 6; count of bases not matched to a gene: 7. Germline V gene sequence: CDR1 MDHEN, CDR2 SYDVKM. CDR3 bases: TGTGCCAGCAGAATCACAGGGGAGGCTGAAGCTTTCTTT. Amino acids: CASRITGEAEAFF.

The chain employs TRBV9 and TRBJ2-7; TRBD2 might be the D (5 bases). Per germline, CDR1 SGDLS and CDR2 YYNGEE. Trimming took off 0 bases at V and 2 bases at J, with 12 bases between the two ends. This CDR3 has 15 amino acids. The CDR3 loop is CASSVGPAETYEQYF. The CDR3 DNA sequence: TGTGCCAGCAGCGTAGGCCCAGCGGAAACCTACGAGCAGTACTTC.

The chain is built from TRBV10-3 and TRBJ2-7, with 9 bases fitting TRBD1. The J segment lost 5 bases and the V segment lost 7 bases, leaving 15 bases of the junction unmatched. Germline loops: CDR1 ENHRY, CDR2 SYGVKD. This CDR3 region has 16 residues. In DNA form, the CDR3 reads TGTGCCATCAAGAGCGGCGGAGGGACAGGGAATCACGAGCAGTACTTC. It translates to CAIKSGGGTGNHEQYF.

This clone was detected a few times. The chain has TRBV30 and TRBJ1-2, with D perhaps matching TRBD1 (5 bases). The CDR3 is 13 residues long. Trimming pared 3 bases from V and 5 bases from J, leaving 13 bases between. CDR1 and CDR2 from the germline V gene are GTSNPN and SVGIG (reference sequence). This CDR3 reads CAWRWGRDYGYTF. The DNA of the CDR3 is TGTGCCTGGAGGTGGGGCAGGGATTATGGCTACACCTTC.

V usage is TRBV5-1 and J usage is TRBJ2-5; 9 bases map to TRBD1. CDR1 is SGHRS, CDR2 YFSETQ, per germline. The V segment lost 0 bases and the J segment 5 bases; nucleotides outside the gene matches: 5. The CDR3 is 15 amino acids. This CDR3 reads CASSLDRGHRETQYF. In DNA form, the CDR3 reads TGCGCCAGCAGCTTGGACAGGGGGCATAGGGAGACCCAGTACTTC.

The V call is TRBV15, the J call TRBJ2-3; no clear D. The CDR3 covers 14 residues. Trimming stripped 1 base from V and 2 bases from J, with 7 bases between. Germline loops: CDR1 LNHNV, CDR2 YYDKDF (reference sequence). CDR3 bases: TGTGCCACCAGCAGAGTACACATCACAGATACGCAGTATTTT. Protein product: CATSRVHITDTQYF.

CDR3 bases: TGTGCCAGCAGTAACAGGGCTCTGGGCACCGGGGAGCTGTTTTTT. As protein: CASSNRALGTGELFF. The V gene is TRBV11-2, the J gene TRBJ2-2, with D possibly being TRBD1 (6 bases). Germline V gene lookup returns CDR1 SGHAT and CDR2 FQNNGV. V was trimmed by 6 bases and J by 4 bases, leaving 15 bases between them. CDR3 size: 15 residues.

V and J are TRBV19 and TRBJ2-7; the D gene could be TRBD1 or TRBD2 (5 bases each). Germline V CDR1 and CDR2: LNHDA, SQIVND (reference sequence). CDR3 length: 15 amino acids. V shed 4 bases and J shed 5 bases, with 18 bases lying between them. The CDR3 DNA sequence: TGTGCCAGTAGTACTGACGGGGACCATGGGAACGAGCAGTACTTC. Its translation is CASSTDGDHGNEQYF.

J is TRBJ1-2 and V is TRBV10-3, with 12 positions matching TRBD1. Germline V gives CDR1 ENHRY, CDR2 SYGVKD. V lost 7 bases to trimming and J lost 6 bases; unmatched junction nucleotides: 6. The CDR3 is made up of 14 amino acids. CDR3 nucleotide sequence: TGTGCCATCAACGGGGACAGGGGGCCGCATGGCTACACCTTC. Translation: CAINGDRGPHGYTF.

The chain combines TRBV5-6 with TRBJ2-3; 8 bases match TRBD2. CDR1 SGHDT and CDR2 YYEEEE come from the germline V gene. The CDR3 has 16 amino acids. J was trimmed by 9 bases and V by 0 bases; bases with no gene match: 12. The CDR3 region is CASSLEGTRFIGTQYF. CDR3 DNA sequence: TGTGCCAGCAGCTTGGAGGGGACTAGATTCATCGGAACGCAGTATTTT. The full variable domain, rest sourced from reference TRBV5-6 and TRBJ2-3, is DAGVTQSPTHLIKTRGQQVTLRCSPKSGHDTVSWYQQALGQGPQFIFQYYEEEERQRGNFPDRFSGHQFPNYSSELNVNALLLGDSALYLCASSLEGTRFIGTQYFGPGTRLTVL.

The gene calls are TRBV28 and TRBJ1-2, with 10 bases identical to TRBD1. From germline, CDR1 is MDHEN and CDR2 SYDVKM. The CDR3 is 15 amino acids. The V and J ends lost 4 bases and 4 bases, in that order; junction bases with no gene match: 6. The CDR3 loop is CASSSQTGGSYGYTF. In nucleotides, the CDR3 is TGTGCCAGCAGTTCGCAGACAGGGGGCAGCTATGGCTACACCTTC.

Only a few counts were recorded for this clone. The chain links TRBV6-6 to TRBJ1-2, with TRBD1 matching over 9 bases. CDR3 length: 13 residues. V lost 6 bases and J lost 4; bases outside the gene matches: 3. Germline assignment: CDR1 MNHNY and CDR2 SVGAGI (reference sequence). The CDR3 protein is CASRTGQGYGYTF. The CDR3 coding sequence is TGTGCCAGCAGAACGGGACAGGGCTATGGCTACACCTTC.

The chain joins TRBV27 to TRBJ2-5; D is undetermined. Per germline, CDR1 MNHEY and CDR2 SMNVEV (reference sequence). The CDR3 spans 13 residues. V lost 3 bases to trimming and J lost 3 bases, with 8 bases between them. The CDR3 reads CASSFLPEETQYF. Here the CDR3 DNA reads TGTGCCAGCAGTTTTCTTCCGGAAGAGACCCAGTACTTC.

This chain links TRBV19 with TRBJ2-1, with TRBD1 identical over 8 bases. From germline, CDR1 is LNHDA and CDR2 SQIVND (reference sequence). V was clipped by 6 bases and J by 5 bases; unmatched bases: 12. This CDR3 region has 16 residues. The CDR3 loop reads CASRRGTQGANNEQFF. The CDR3 DNA follows: TGTGCCAGTAGAAGGGGAACCCAGGGGGCCAACAATGAGCAGTTCTTC.

CDR3 sequence: CASSLGDRDRGYTF. In DNA, the CDR3 is TGTGCCAGCAGTTTAGGGGACAGGGATCGGGGCTACACCTTC. V is TRBV28 and J is TRBJ1-2; 9 nucleotides line up with TRBD1. V gave up 2 bases and J gave up 8 bases; unmatched junction bases: 6. This CDR3 is built from 14 residues. Germline assignment: CDR1 MDHEN and CDR2 SYDVKM.

V and J are TRBV27 and TRBJ2-1; 7 bases are a match to TRBD1. CDR1 is MNHEY, CDR2 SMNVEV, per germline (reference sequence). Trimming took 5 bases from V and 7 from J; bases not matched to a gene: 5. The CDR3 consists of 13 residues. The DNA of the CDR3 is TGTGCCAGCAGTGTATACAGGGGAAATGAGCAGTTCTTC. Amino acid sequence: CASSVYRGNEQFF.